This TCR beta chain was recovered during a study of PD-1 blockade in classical Hodgkin lymphoma. Every patient experienced relapse after autologous stem cell transplantation, and brentuximab vedotin exposure varied. Clones were read by immunoSEQ multiplex PCR, and TCRdb kept only the in-frame ones, dropping some. This sample carries 55,000 to 80,000 clones, around 93% of them seen once, and the ten largest clones take more than 6.5%. Germline values: CDR1 MNHEY, CDR2 SMNVEV (reference sequence). The length of the CDR3 is 13 residues. Trimming removed 6 bases at V and 2 bases at J, with 11 bases between.

The chain combines TRBV27 with TRBJ2-7, with D unclear. This specimen consisted of peripheral blood mononuclear cells (PBMCs), obtained at baseline. The source is a human donor with classical Hodgkin lymphoma. The DNA for the CDR3 is TGTGCCAGCAGCCCGGGCCCCACCTACGAGCAGTACTTC. Its protein is CASSPGPTYEQYF.